Shown below are 20 T cell receptor beta chains from a single sample sequenced in a study of blood T cell repertoires in COVID-19. Here immunoSEQ multiplex PCR was the method, and the copy in TCRdb shows in-frame clones only, minus some. The sample yields nearly 200,000 clones, 65% to 85% seen once. The sequencing input was PBMCs or T cells enriched from blood (not recorded which). The receptors were sampled from a man aged 40-49 years who had recovered from COVID-19.

V and J are TRBV9 and TRBJ1-2; 9 bases agree with TRBD1. With V trimmed by 4 bases and J by 2 bases, 9 bases remained unmatched. CDR3 length equals 16 residues. Germline V CDR1 and CDR2: SGDLS, YYNGEE. For the CDR3, the DNA is TGTGCCAGCAGCCCCCGGACAGGGGAAAGGAACTATGGCTACACCTTC. Its translation is CASSPRTGERNYGYTF.

The V call is TRBV4-3, the J call TRBJ1-2; maybe TRBD1 (5 bases). The CDR3 extends over 16 amino acids. V lost 0 bases, J lost 5 bases, and 16 bases lay in between. CDR1 LGHNA and CDR2 YSLEER come from the germline V gene. CDR3 amino acids: CASSQDLVGGGYGYTF. In DNA, the CDR3 is TGCGCCAGCAGCCAAGATCTCGTCGGTGGGGGGTATGGCTACACCTTC.

In DNA, the CDR3 is TGTGCCAGTAGTATTGAGGGGGTCGGCAATCAGCCCCAGCATTTT. Amino acids: CASSIEGVGNQPQHF. The chain recombines TRBV19 with TRBJ1-5; a weak D match, TRBD1 (6 bases). This CDR3 is 15 amino acids long. V lost 3 bases and J lost 2, with 11 bases in between. The germline V gene encodes CDR1 LNHDA and CDR2 SQIVND (reference sequence). The full variable domain, rest sourced from reference TRBV19 and TRBJ1-5, is DGGITQSPKYLFRKEGQNVTLSCEQNLNHDAMYWYRQDPGQGLRLIYYSQIVNDFQKGDIAEGYSVSREKKESFPLTVTSAQKNPTAFYLCASSIEGVGNQPQHFGDGTRLSIL.

V gene TRBV27 combines with J gene TRBJ1-6, with D hard to call. CDR1 is MNHEY and CDR2 is SMNVEV in the germline V gene (reference sequence). This CDR3 spans 16 amino acids. V lost 6 bases to trimming and J lost 5 bases, with 17 bases between them. CDR3 sequence: CASRLEGYENNSPLHF. The CDR3 bases are TGTGCCAGCAGACTGGAGGGCTATGAGAATAATTCACCCCTCCACTTT.

The chain uses TRBV2 and TRBJ1-1; 8 bases match TRBD1. The CDR3 extends over 15 amino acids. The ends lost 7 bases at V and 0 bases at J; junction bases unmatched: 7. CDR1 is SNHLY, CDR2 FYNNEI, per germline. This CDR3 reads CASNRDRTVNTEAFF. The CDR3 DNA reads TGTGCCAGCAACCGGGACAGGACTGTGAACACTGAAGCTTTCTTT.

There are a few counts of this clone. The J gene is TRBJ2-5, the V gene TRBV7-9; 9 bases line up with TRBD1. The V segment lost 5 bases and the J segment 1 base; nucleotides outside the gene matches: 8. Germline lookup yields CDR1 SEHNR and CDR2 FQNEAQ (reference sequence). CDR3 length equals 16 residues. CDR3 DNA sequence: TGTGCCAGCAGCACTCGTGGACAGGGGCCCCAAGAGACCCAGTACTTC. This sequence encodes CASSTRGQGPQETQYF.

The chain links TRBV10-2 to TRBJ2-5; 12 bases are a match to TRBD2. Trimming removed 0 bases from V and 2 bases from J; junction bases left unmatched: 13. Germline V gene data show CDR1 as WSHSY and CDR2 as SAAADI. CDR3 length equals 20 residues. The DNA of the CDR3 is TGCGCCAGCAGTGAGTCTCCGTGGCCTAGCGGGGGGGGTTTACAAGAGACCCAGTACTTC. It translates to CASSESPWPSGGGLQETQYF.

This chain uses TRBV24-1 with TRBJ2-6; 9 bases match TRBD1. From germline, CDR1 is KGHDR and CDR2 SFDVKD. V shed 10 bases, J shed 0 bases, and the junction held 9 bases outside the gene matches. There are 17 residues in the CDR3. Here the CDR3 reads CATEPGQGYSGANVLTF. DNA for the CDR3: TGTGCCACGGAACCGGGACAGGGATACTCTGGGGCCAACGTCCTGACTTTC.

The V call is TRBV7-3, the J call TRBJ2-5; the D is unclear. This CDR3 comprises 14 residues. The germline V gene has CDR1 SGHTA and CDR2 FQGTGA. V lost 2 bases and J lost 5, with 12 bases in between. In DNA form, the CDR3 reads TGTGCCAGCAGCTTATCGGTGGAGTCGGAGACCCAGTACTTC. Translated: CASSLSVESETQYF.

This sequence joins TRBV19 and TRBJ1-2; TRBD1 agrees at 10 bases. Trimming at V came to 6 bases and at J to 0 bases, leaving 4 bases not matched to a gene. The CDR3 runs to 15 residues. Germline-derived CDR1 and CDR2 are LNHDA and SQIVND (reference sequence). The CDR3: CASRGTGASNYGYTF. CDR3 in DNA: TGTGCCAGTAGGGGGACAGGGGCCTCTAACTATGGCTACACCTTC.

The chain joins TRBV5-8 to TRBJ1-4; TRBD1 matches at 8 bases. The ends lost 0 bases at V and 10 bases at J; junction bases unmatched: 5. This CDR3 spans 14 amino acids. Germline lookup yields CDR1 SGHTS and CDR2 YDEGEE. CDR3 bases: TGTGCCAGCAGCTTGGAACAGGGGGGAAGAAAACTGTTTTTT. Amino acid sequence: CASSLEQGGRKLFF.

The sample holds one count of this clone. This chain joins TRBV25-1 and TRBJ1-1; unclear D gene. The V end was cut by 1 base, the J end by 0 bases, with 9 bases between. Germline values: CDR1 MGHDK, CDR2 SYGVNS. The CDR3 runs 15 residues. The DNA for the CDR3 is TGTGCCAGCAGTGAATCCCTCGGGGTGAACACTGAAGCTTTCTTT. Amino acid sequence: CASSESLGVNTEAFF. Filled out from reference TRBV25-1 and TRBJ1-1, the complete variable domain reads EADIYQTPRYLVIGTGKKITLECSQTMGHDKMYWYQQDPGMELHLIHYSYGVNSTEKGDLSSESTVSRIRTEHFPLTLESARPSHTSQYLCASSESLGVNTEAFFGQGTRLTVV.

The chain has TRBV5-1 and TRBJ1-1; D is perhaps TRBD1 (5 bases). Germline values: CDR1 SGHRS, CDR2 YFSETQ. This CDR3 has 14 residues. V was shortened by 0 bases and J by 4 bases, with 10 bases between the two germline ends. The CDR3 reads CASSLEAGPTEAFF. The CDR3 nucleotides read TGCGCCAGCAGCTTGGAGGCGGGGCCCACTGAAGCTTTCTTT.

This clone was found once. The chain has TRBV24-1 and TRBJ2-2, with D perhaps matching TRBD1 (5 bases). The germline V gene has CDR1 KGHDR and CDR2 SFDVKD. V was cut by 1 base and J by 5 bases, with 16 bases left in between. The CDR3 sequence is 17 residues long. The CDR3 nucleotides are TGTGCCACCAGTGATTTTCACGCTGCAGGGTGGACCGGGGAGCTGTTTTTT. It translates to CATSDFHAAGWTGELFF.

The rearrangement links TRBV7-8 to TRBJ1-1, with TRBD1 identical over 10 bases. V lost 5 bases and J lost 8; bases outside the gene matches: 2. The CDR3 consists of 12 residues. Germline V gene lookup returns CDR1 SGHVS and CDR2 FQNEAQ. In nucleotides, the CDR3 is TGTGCCAGCAGCCCGGACAGGGGGGAAGCTTTCTTT. Its protein is CASSPDRGEAFF.

This clone was picked up a small number of times. The chain couples TRBV7-8 to TRBJ1-3; 7 bases line up with TRBD1. The junction had 1 base not matched to a gene; V was cut back by 1 base and J by 4 bases. The length of the CDR3 is 14 residues. Germline loops: CDR1 SGHVS, CDR2 FQNEAQ. DNA of the CDR3: TGTGCCAGCAGCTTAGGAGGGGGCGGAAACACCATATATTTT. It encodes CASSLGGGGNTIYF.

The rearrangement uses TRBV19 and TRBJ2-3, with TRBD1 as a possible D gene (6 bases). Per the germline V gene, CDR1 is LNHDA and CDR2 is SQIVND (reference sequence). The CDR3 runs 13 residues. The CDR3 loop is CADRNPSTDTQYF. In nucleotides, the CDR3 is TGTGCTGACAGGAACCCCTCCACAGATACGCAGTATTTT.

This chain links TRBV5-5 with TRBJ1-5; a weak D match, TRBD1 (5 bases). The CDR3 length is 15 residues. V lost 5 bases and J 3 bases, leaving 15 bases between the germline ends. Germline-derived CDR1 and CDR2 are SGHKS and YYEKEE (reference sequence). CDR3 sequence: CASRAERGYNQPQHF. The CDR3 coding sequence is TGTGCCAGCAGGGCGGAGCGGGGCTACAATCAGCCCCAGCATTTT.

V gene TRBV5-1 combines with J gene TRBJ2-6; TRBD1 agrees at 7 bases. V shed 4 bases, J shed 2 bases, and the junction held 18 bases outside the gene matches. This CDR3 has 20 amino acids. Germline assignment: CDR1 SGHRS and CDR2 YFSETQ. The CDR3 region is CASSQLGLRQGEAGANVLTF. The DNA of the CDR3 is TGCGCCAGCAGCCAACTGGGTTTGAGACAGGGAGAGGCTGGGGCCAACGTCCTGACTTTC.

V usage is TRBV2 and J usage is TRBJ1-2; a possible D gene is TRBD1 (6 bases). The CDR3 has 13 residues. From germline, CDR1 is SNHLY and CDR2 FYNNEI. Trimming cost V 1 base and J 7 bases, with 10 bases left between them. CDR3 DNA sequence: TGTGCCAGCAGTGAAGGGGGGGGCTTTGGCTACACCTTC. As protein: CASSEGGGFGYTF.